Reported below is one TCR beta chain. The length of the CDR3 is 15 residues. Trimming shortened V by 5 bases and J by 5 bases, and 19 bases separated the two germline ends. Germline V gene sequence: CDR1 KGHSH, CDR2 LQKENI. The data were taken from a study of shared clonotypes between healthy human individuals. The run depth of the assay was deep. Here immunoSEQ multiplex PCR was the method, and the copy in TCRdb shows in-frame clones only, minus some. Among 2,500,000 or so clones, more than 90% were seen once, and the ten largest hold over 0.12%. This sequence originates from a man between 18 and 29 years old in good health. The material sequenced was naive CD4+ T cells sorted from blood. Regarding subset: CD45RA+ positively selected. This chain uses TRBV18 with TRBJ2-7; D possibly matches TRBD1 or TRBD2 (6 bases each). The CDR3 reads CASSTLWGATNEQYF. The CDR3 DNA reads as TGTGCCAGCTCAACCCTGTGGGGGGCCACTAACGAGCAGTACTTC. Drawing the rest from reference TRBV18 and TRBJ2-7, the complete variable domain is NAGVMQNPRHLVRRRGQEARLRCSPMKGHSHVYWYRQLPEEGLKFMVYLQKENIIDESGMPKERFSAEFPKEGPSILRIQQVVRGDSAAYFCASSTLWGATNEQYFGPGTRLTVT.